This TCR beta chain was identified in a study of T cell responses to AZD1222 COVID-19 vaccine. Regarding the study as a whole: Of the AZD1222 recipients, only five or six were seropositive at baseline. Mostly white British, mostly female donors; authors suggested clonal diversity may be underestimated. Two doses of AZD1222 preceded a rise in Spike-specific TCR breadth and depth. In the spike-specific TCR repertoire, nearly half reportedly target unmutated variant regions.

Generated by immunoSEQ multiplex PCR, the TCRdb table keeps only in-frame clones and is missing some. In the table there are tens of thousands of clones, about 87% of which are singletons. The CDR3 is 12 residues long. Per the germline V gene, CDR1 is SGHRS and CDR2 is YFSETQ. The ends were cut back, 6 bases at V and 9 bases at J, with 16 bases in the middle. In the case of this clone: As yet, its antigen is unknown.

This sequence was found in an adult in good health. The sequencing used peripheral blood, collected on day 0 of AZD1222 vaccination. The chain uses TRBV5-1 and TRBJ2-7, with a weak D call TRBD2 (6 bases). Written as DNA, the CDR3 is TGCGCCAGCACCCCTGGAGGGGAAGCGCAGTACTTC. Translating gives CASTPGGEAQYF.